A selection of T cell receptor beta chains follows, all from one sample in a study of shared clonotypes between healthy human individuals. The table came from immunoSEQ multiplex PCR; TCRdb's copy has only in-frame clones and leaves some out. The profile covers around 560,000 clones, with 95% appearing a single time and approximately 0.12% taken by the ten largest. Sequencing input: naive CD8+ T cells sorted from blood. The origin of the receptors is a woman aged 25-40 years in good health. Both conserved end residues are part of each CDR3. Each record gives: J gene, V gene, clone size, D gene, CDR3 DNA, CDR3 protein. D genes are given only for firm matches. The listing skips clone size in some rows; elsewhere it reads once, few, many or a size class.

>TRBJ2-7|TRBV28|NA|NA
TGTGCCAGCAGTTTAAGTGCCTCAATGTACTACGAGCAGTACTTC
CASSLSASMYYEQYF
>TRBJ2-1|TRBV6-5|NA|NA
TGTGCCAGCAGGGACAGCTATGAGCAGTTCTTC
CASRDSYEQFF
>TRBJ1-2|TRBV13|NA|NA
TGTGCCAGCAGCTATTATGACTCCCCGAACTATGGCTACACCTTC
CASSYYDSPNYGYTF
>TRBJ1-5|TRBV28|NA|TRBD1
TGTGCCAGCAGTTTAAGACAGGGGGATCAGCCCCAGCATTTT
CASSLRQGDQPQHF
>TRBJ2-1|TRBV7-3|NA|NA
TGTGCCAGCAGCTTAATGGGCCGACCAGAGCAGTTCTTC
CASSLMGRPEQFF
>TRBJ1-3|TRBV30|NA|TRBD1
TGTGCCTGGAGGGAGACAGGGGGATACTCTGGAAACACCATATATTTT
CAWRETGGYSGNTIYF
>TRBJ2-1|TRBV27|once|TRBD1
TGTGCCAGCAGTTTTGGCGTGTGGGACAGGGACAATGAGCAGTTCTTC
CASSFGVWDRDNEQFF
>TRBJ1-2|TRBV7-8|once|NA
TGTGCCAGCAGCTCTAGACTTACAGATCATGGCTACACCTTC
CASSSRLTDHGYTF
>TRBJ2-7|TRBV5-1|NA|NA
TGCGCCAGCACCCCCGGGGCAGGTTCCCACGAGCAGTACTTC
CASTPGAGSHEQYF
>TRBJ2-7|TRBV5-8|NA|NA
TGTGCCAGCAGCTTGAATCTTCACAGAGACTACGAGCAGTACTTC
CASSLNLHRDYEQYF
>TRBJ2-1|TRBV13|NA|NA
TGTGCCAGCAGCCCCACAGGGGGGGCGCACGAGCAGTTCTTC
CASSPTGGAHEQFF
>TRBJ2-3|TRBV27|NA|NA
TGTGCCAGCAGCGGTCCGCAGGAGGGAGGGGGGGGCACAGATACGCAGTATTTT
CASSGPQEGGGGTDTQYF
>TRBJ2-2|TRBV27|NA|NA
TGTGCCAGCAGTACCCCCGGGGGGCCAGGGGAGCTGTTTTTT
CASSTPGGPGELFF
>TRBJ1-1|TRBV13|NA|NA
TGTGCCAGCGGTCAGGGGACGAACACTGAAGCTTTCTTT
CASGQGTNTEAFF
>TRBJ2-5|TRBV12-2|NA|NA
TGTGCAAGTCGCCCTAGCGAGACTAGCGGGAAAGAGACCCAGTACTTC
CASRPSETSGKETQYF
>TRBJ2-7|TRBV2|NA|TRBD1
TGTGCCAGCCGGGACAGGGGGACCTACGAGCAGTACTTC
CASRDRGTYEQYF
>TRBJ1-1|TRBV6-6|NA|NA
TGTGCCAGCACCCACACTGGGAACACTGAAGCTTTCTTT
CASTHTGNTEAFF
>TRBJ2-2|TRBV19|NA|TRBD2
TGTGCCAGTAGTATAGGATTAGCGGGATTGAACACCGGGGAGCTGTTTTTT
CASSIGLAGLNTGELFF
>TRBJ1-2|TRBV29-1|once|NA
TGCAGCGTTGCGGCCTGGGACACAATCGGTGGCTACACCTTC
CSVAAWDTIGGYTF
>TRBJ2-1|TRBV19|NA|NA
TGTGCCAGTAGTCCAGAGGGGCCGGGACTCAGATCGATGGATGAGCAGTTCTTC
CASSPEGPGLRSMDEQFF
>TRBJ1-6|TRBV14|NA|TRBD1
TGTGCCAGCAGCCGCCGGGACAGGGGGGTGCATTCACCCCTCCACTTT
CASSRRDRGVHSPLHF
>TRBJ1-2|TRBV15|NA|NA
TGTGCCACCAGCAGGGATAAGGGTGCCGGCTACACCTTC
CATSRDKGAGYTF
>TRBJ2-7|TRBV27|NA|NA
TGTGCCAGCAGTTCCCTATCCTACGAGCAGTACTTC
CASSSLSYEQYF
>TRBJ1-6|TRBV27|NA|NA
TGTGCCACTGGCGGCGCGGATAATTCACCCCTCCACTTT
CATGGADNSPLHF
>TRBJ2-7|TRBV7-9|NA|TRBD1
TGTGCCAGCAGCCCCCCGGGACAGGGTCCCTACGAGCAGTACTTC
CASSPPGQGPYEQYF
>TRBJ1-1|TRBV11-3|NA|NA
TGTGCCAGCAGCTCTGATCGCGACGATCCCAGGGCCATGAACACTGAAGCTTTCTTT
CASSSDRDDPRAMNTEAFF
>TRBJ2-7|TRBV27|NA|TRBD1
TGTGCCAGCAGTTCCGGGACAGGGATGGTGCACGAGCAGTACTTC
CASSSGTGMVHEQYF
>TRBJ2-7|TRBV19|NA|NA
TGTGCCAGTAGTCTTCGGACCGGCGAGCAGTACTTC
CASSLRTGEQYF
>TRBJ2-7|TRBV27|NA|TRBD2
TGTGCCAGCAGTCCAGCAGCGGGAGGTATATACGAGCAGTACTTC
CASSPAAGGIYEQYF
>TRBJ1-6|TRBV27|NA|NA
TGTGCCAGCGGGGGGCGCGGTTCACCCCTCCACTTT
CASGGRGSPLHF
>TRBJ1-5|TRBV10-1|NA|NA
TGCGCCAGCAGTGAGACACCCAATCAGCCCCAGCATTTT
CASSETPNQPQHF
>TRBJ2-5|TRBV7-9|NA|TRBD1
TGTGCCAGCAGCTTAGGAGGGACAGGGTGGGGAGAGACCCAGTACTTC
CASSLGGTGWGETQYF
>TRBJ2-1|TRBV27|NA|NA
TGTGCCAGCAGTTTAACGAGCGGGTTTACCTACAATGAGCAGTTCTTC
CASSLTSGFTYNEQFF
>TRBJ2-7|TRBV28|NA|NA
TGTGCCAGCAGTTTTCAGGGGGGCGAGCAGTACTTC
CASSFQGGEQYF
>TRBJ2-1|TRBV27|NA|TRBD1
TGTGCCAGCAGCTCAGGGGGACCCTACAATGAGCAGTTCTTC
CASSSGGPYNEQFF